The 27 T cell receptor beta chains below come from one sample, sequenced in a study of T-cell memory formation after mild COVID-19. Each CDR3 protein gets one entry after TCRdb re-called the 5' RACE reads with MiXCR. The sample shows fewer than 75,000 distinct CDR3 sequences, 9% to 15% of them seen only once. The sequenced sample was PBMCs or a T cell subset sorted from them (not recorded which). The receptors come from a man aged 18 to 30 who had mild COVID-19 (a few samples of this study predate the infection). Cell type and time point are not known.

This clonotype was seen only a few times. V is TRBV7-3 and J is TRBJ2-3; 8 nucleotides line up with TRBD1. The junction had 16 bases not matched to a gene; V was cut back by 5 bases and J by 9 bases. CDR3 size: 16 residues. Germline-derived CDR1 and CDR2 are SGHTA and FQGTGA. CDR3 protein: CASSPTARTGKDTQYF. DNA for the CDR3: TGTGCCAGCAGCCCCACGGCCCGGACAGGGAAGGACACGCAGTATTTT.

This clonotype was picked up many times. In DNA, the CDR3 is TGTGCCAGCAGCTTAGGCCTAGCGGGGATCGTCGTTGAGCAGTTCTTC. It translates to CASSLGLAGIVVEQFF. The chain joins TRBV11-2 to TRBJ2-1; 9 nucleotides line up with TRBD2. Germline lookup yields CDR1 SGHAT and CDR2 FQNNGV. CDR3 length: 16 residues. With V trimmed by 1 base and J by 9 bases, 10 bases remained unmatched.

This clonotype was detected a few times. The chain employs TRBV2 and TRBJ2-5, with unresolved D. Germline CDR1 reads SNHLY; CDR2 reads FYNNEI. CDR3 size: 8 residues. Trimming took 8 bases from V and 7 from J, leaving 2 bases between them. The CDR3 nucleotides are TGTGCCAGCCGGACCCAGTACTTC. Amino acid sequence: CASRTQYF. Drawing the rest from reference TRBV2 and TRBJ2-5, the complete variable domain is EPEVTQTPSHQVTQMGQEVILRCVPISNHLYFYWYRQILGQKVEFLVSFYNNEISEKSEIFDDQFSVERPDGSNFTLKIRSTKLEDSAMYFCASRTQYFGPGTRLLVL.

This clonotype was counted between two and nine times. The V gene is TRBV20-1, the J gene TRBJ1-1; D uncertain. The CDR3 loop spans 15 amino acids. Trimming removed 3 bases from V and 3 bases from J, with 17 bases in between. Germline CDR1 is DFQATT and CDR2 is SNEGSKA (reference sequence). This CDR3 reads CSARGYFLWYTEAFF. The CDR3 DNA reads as TGCAGTGCTAGGGGGTATTTTCTCTGGTACACTGAAGCTTTCTTT.

The chain's CDR3 is CSVVLGSGQPQHF. CDR3 nucleotides: TGCAGCGTTGTCCTGGGATCGGGCCAGCCCCAGCATTTT. The chain couples TRBV29-1 to TRBJ1-5; no reliable D call. The CDR3 extends over 13 amino acids. V lost 4 bases and J 7 bases, leaving 14 bases between the germline ends. Germline CDR1 and CDR2: SQVTM and ANQGSEA.

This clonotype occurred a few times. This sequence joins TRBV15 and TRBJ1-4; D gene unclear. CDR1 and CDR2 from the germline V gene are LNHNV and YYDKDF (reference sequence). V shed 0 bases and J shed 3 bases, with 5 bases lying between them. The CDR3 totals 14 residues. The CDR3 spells CATSREKANEKLFF. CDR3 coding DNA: TGTGCCACCAGCAGAGAGAAGGCTAATGAAAAACTGTTTTTT.

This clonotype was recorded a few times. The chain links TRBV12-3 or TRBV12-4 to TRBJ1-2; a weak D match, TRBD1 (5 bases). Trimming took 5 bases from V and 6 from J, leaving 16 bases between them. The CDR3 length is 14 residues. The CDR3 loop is CASSPQSGHDGYTF. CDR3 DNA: TGTGCCAGCAGTCCCCAATCGGGGCACGATGGCTACACCTTC.

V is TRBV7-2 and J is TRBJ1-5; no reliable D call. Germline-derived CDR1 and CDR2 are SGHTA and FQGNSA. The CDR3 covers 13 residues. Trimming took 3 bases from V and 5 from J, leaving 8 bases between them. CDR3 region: CASSFNPDQPQHF. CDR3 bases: TGTGCCAGCAGCTTCAACCCTGATCAGCCCCAGCATTTT.

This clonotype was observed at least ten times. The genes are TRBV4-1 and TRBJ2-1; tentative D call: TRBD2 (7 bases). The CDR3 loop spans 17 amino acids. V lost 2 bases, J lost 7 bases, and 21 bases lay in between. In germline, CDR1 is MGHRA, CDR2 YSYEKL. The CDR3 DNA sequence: TGCGCCAGCAGCCAACGTGATTTTGGGGGGGCAGGGAATGAGCAGTTCTTC. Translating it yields CASSQRDFGGAGNEQFF.

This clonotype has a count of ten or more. The CDR3 DNA is TGTGCCAGCAGCTTTGCCGGGTTGACCGGGGAGCTGTTTTTT. It codes for CASSFAGLTGELFF. The chain is built from TRBV7-9 and TRBJ2-2; the D is unclear. CDR3 length equals 14 residues. The V and J ends lost 3 bases and 5 bases respectively, with 10 bases between them. Germline V gene lookup returns CDR1 SEHNR and CDR2 FQNEAQ (reference sequence). Drawing the rest from reference TRBV7-9 and TRBJ2-2, the complete variable domain is DTGVSQNPRHKITKRGQNVTFRCDPISEHNRLYWYRQTLGQGPEFLTYFQNEAQLEKSRLLSDRFSAERPKGSFSTLEIQRTEQGDSAMYLCASSFAGLTGELFFGEGSRLTVL.

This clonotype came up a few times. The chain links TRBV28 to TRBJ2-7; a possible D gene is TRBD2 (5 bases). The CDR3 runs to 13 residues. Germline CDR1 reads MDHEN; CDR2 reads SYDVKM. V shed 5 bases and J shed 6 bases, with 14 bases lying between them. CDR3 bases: TGTGCCAGCAGTAGGACTCCGCCTGGCGAGCAGTACGTC. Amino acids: CASSRTPPGEQYV.

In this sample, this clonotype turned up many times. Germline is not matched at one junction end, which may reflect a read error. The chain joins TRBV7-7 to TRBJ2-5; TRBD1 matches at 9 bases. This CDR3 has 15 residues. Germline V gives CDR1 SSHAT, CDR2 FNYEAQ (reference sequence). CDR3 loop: CASSSGTGWYETQYF. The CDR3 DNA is TGTGCTAGCAGCTCCGGGACAGGGTGGTACGAGACCCAGTACTTC.

CDR3 loop: CASSLGLDNEQYV. CDR3 bases: TGTGCCAGCAGCTTAGGCCTTGATAACGAGCAGTACGTC. V is TRBV11-2 and J is TRBJ2-7; D unresolved. V was shortened by 1 base and J by 5 bases, with 9 bases between the two germline ends. This CDR3 is built from 13 residues. Germline V lookup: CDR1 SGHAT, CDR2 FQNNGV.

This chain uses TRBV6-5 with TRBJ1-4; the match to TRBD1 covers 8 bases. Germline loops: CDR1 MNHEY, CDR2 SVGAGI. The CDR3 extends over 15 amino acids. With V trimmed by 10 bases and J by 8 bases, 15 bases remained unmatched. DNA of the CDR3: TGTGCCAACGACCCAGGGGGCGATGTATGGGAAAAACTGTTTTTT. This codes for CANDPGGDVWEKLFF.

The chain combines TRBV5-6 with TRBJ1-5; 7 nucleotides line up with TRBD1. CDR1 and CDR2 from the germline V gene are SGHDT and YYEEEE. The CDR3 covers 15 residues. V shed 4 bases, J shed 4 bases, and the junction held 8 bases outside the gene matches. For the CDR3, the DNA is TGTGCCAGCAGCCAGGTGGGACAGCGGAATCAGCCCCAGCATTTT. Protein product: CASSQVGQRNQPQHF.

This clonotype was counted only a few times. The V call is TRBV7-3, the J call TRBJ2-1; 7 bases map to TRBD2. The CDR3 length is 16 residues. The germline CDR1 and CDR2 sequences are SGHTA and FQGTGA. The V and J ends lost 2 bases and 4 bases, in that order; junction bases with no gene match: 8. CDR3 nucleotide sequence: TGTGCCAGCAGCTTAGTTGGCGGGGGACGATACAATGAGCAGTTCTTC. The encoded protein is CASSLVGGGRYNEQFF.

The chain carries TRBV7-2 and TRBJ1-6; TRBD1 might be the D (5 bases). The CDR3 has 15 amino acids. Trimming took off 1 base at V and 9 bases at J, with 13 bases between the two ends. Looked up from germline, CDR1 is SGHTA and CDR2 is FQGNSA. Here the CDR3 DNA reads TGTGCCAGCAGCTTAGTTGCGGGGGGAAGTTCACCCCTCCACTTT. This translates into CASSLVAGGSSPLHF.

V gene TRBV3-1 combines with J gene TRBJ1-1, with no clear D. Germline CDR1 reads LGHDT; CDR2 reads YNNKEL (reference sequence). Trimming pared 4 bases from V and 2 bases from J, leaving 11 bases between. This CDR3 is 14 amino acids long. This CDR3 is CASSREGINTEAFF. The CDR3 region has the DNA TGTGCCAGCAGCCGGGAGGGTATAAACACTGAAGCTTTCTTT.

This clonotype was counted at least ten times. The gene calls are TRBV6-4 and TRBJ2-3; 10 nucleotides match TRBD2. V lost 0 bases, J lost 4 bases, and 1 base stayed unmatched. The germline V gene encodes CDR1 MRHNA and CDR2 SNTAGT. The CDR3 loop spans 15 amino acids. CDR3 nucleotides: TGTGCCAGCAGTGACTCAGCGGGGGGGCCAGATACGCAGTATTTT. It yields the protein CASSDSAGGPDTQYF.

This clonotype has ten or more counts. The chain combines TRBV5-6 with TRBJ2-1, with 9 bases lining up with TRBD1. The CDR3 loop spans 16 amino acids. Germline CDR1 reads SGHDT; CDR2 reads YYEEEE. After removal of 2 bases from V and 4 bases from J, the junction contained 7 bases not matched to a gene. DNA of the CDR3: TGTGCCAGCAGCTTTTCGGGGACAGGGAATTACAATGAGCAGTTCTTC. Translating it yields CASSFSGTGNYNEQFF.

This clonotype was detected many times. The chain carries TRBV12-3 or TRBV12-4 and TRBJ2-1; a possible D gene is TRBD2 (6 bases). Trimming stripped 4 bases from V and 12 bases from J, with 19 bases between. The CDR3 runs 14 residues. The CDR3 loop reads CASSSWRDGHGQFF. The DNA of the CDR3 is TGTGCCAGCAGTTCATGGCGGGACGGCCACGGGCAGTTCTTC.

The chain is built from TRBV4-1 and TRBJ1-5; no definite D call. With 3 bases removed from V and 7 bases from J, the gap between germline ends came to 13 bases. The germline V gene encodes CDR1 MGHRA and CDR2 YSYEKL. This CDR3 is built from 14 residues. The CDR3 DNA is TGCGCCAGCAGCCAGAAGGCAGTCCAACAGCCCCAGCATTTT. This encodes CASSQKAVQQPQHF.

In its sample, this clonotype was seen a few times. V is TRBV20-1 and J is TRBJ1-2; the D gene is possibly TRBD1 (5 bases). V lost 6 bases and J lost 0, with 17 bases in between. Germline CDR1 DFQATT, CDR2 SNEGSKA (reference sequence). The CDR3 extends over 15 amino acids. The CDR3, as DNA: TGCAGTGCCCTGGGGGGAGAGCCTGCTAACTATGGCTACACCTTC. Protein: CSALGGEPANYGYTF.

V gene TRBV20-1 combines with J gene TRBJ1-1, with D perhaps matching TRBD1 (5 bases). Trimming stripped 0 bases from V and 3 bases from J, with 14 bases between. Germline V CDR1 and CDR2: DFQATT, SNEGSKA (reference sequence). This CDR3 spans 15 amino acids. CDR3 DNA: TGCAGTGCTAGAGATTTGGGGGTTTCTTACACTGAAGCTTTCTTT. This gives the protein CSARDLGVSYTEAFF.

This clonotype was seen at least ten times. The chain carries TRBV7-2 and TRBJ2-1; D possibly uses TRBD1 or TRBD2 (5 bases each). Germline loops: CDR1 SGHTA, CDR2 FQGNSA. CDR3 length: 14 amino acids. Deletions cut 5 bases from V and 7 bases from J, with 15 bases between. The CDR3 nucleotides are TGTGCCAGCAGCCGAGGGGAGCTCTTGAATGAGCAGTTCTTC. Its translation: CASSRGELLNEQFF.

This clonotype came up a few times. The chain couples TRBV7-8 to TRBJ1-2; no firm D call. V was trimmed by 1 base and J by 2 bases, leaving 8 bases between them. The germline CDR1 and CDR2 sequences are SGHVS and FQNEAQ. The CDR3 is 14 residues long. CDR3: CASSLEGRNYGYTF. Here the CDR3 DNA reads TGTGCCAGCAGCTTAGAGGGCAGGAACTATGGCTACACCTTC.

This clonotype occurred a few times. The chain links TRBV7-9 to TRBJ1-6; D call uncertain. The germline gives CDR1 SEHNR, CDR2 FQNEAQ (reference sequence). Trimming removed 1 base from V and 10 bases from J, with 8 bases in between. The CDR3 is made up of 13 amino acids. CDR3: CASSLELESPLHF. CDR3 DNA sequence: TGTGCCAGCAGCTTAGAACTAGAATCACCCCTCCACTTT.